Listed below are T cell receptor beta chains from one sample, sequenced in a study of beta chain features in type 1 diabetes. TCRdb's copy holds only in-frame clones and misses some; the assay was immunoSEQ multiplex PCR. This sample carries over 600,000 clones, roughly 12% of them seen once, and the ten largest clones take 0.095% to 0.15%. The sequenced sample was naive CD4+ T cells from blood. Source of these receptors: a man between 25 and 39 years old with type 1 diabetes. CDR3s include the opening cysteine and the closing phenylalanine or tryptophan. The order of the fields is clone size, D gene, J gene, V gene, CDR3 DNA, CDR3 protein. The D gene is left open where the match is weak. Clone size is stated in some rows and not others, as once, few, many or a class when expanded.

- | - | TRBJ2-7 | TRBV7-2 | TGTGCCAGCAGCTCGGATAAAACCTACGAGCAGTACTTC | CASSSDKTYEQYF
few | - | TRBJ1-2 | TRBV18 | TGTGCCAGCTCTCCGACTCCTTTCCATGGCTACACCTTC | CASSPTPFHGYTF
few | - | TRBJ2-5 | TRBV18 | TGTGCCAGCTCACCAGAGAACAGCCACGAGACCCAGTACTTC | CASSPENSHETQYF
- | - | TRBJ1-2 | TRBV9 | TGTGCCAGCAGCTTCTGGACAGAGGCCAACTATGGCTACACCTTC | CASSFWTEANYGYTF
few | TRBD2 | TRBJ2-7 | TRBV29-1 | TGCAGCGCGACGGGGGGGCCTTTTTACGAGCAGTACTTC | CSATGGPFYEQYF
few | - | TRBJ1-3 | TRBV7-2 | TGTGCCAGCAGCTTAGCGCCGGGGACACACTCTGGAAACACCATATATTTT | CASSLAPGTHSGNTIYF
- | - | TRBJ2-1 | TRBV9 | TGTGCCAGCAGCCCCGGATCCGTCGGCAATGAGCAGTTCTTC | CASSPGSVGNEQFF
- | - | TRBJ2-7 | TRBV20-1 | TGCAGTGCTAGTTCGATTTCCGAGCAGTACTTC | CSASSISEQYF
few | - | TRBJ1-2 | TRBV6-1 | TGTGCCAGCAGTTCCGTGGTTACCTCCGGCAATGGCTACACCTTC | CASSSVVTSGNGYTF
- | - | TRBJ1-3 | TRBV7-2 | TGTGCCAGCAGCCCTGGCGGCTCTGGAAACACCATATATTTT | CASSPGGSGNTIYF
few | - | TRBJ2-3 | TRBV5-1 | TGCGCCAGCAGCCCGGACCGTTCAGATACGCAGTATTTT | CASSPDRSDTQYF
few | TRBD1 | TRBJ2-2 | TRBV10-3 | TGTGCCATCAGTGAGAGCGGACAGGGTAGCACCGGGGAGCTGTTTTTT | CAISESGQGSTGELFF
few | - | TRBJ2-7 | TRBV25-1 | TGTGCCAGCAGTGATGGTGGGTTGAGCTCTTACGAGCAGTACTTC | CASSDGGLSSYEQYF
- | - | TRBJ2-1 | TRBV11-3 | TGTGCCAGCAGCTCGGAGACAGGGACTGGTCGGAATGAGCAGTTCTTC | CASSSETGTGRNEQFF
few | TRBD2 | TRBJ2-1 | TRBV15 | TGTGCCACGAAAAACCAGGGACTACAGTACAATGAGCAGTTCTTC | CATKNQGLQYNEQFF
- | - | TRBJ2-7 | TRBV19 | TGTGCCAGTAGTATAGCTCGGGAACCGAACTACGAGCAGTACTTC | CASSIAREPNYEQYF
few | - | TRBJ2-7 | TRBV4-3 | TGCGCCAGCAGCCAGGAAACAGGGGAGGTTGGCTACGAGCAGTACTTC | CASSQETGEVGYEQYF
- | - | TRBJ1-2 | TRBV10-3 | TGTGCCATCAGTGAAATACAGGCCCAGTCCTATGGCTACACCTTC | CAISEIQAQSYGYTF
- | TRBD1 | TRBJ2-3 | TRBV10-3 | TGTGCCATCAGCGGACAGGAGATCACAGATACGCAGTATTTT | CAISGQEITDTQYF
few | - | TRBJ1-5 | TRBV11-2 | TGTGCCAGCAGCAAGAGACCGGGACGCGGTCAGCCCCAGCATTTT | CASSKRPGRGQPQHF
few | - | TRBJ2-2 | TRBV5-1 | TGCGCCAGCAGCCCTGAGGGCATCGACACCGGGGAGCTGTTTTTT | CASSPEGIDTGELFF
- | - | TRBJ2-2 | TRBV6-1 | TGTGCCAGCACCGCCGATGGAGTCGGGGAGCTGTTTTTT | CASTADGVGELFF
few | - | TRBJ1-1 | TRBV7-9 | TGTGCCAGCAGCTTAGTCCGGGGGGCCACTGAAGCTTTCTTT | CASSLVRGATEAFF
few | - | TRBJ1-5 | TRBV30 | TGTGCCTGGAGTGTCCGGGACAATCAGCCCCAGCATTTT | CAWSVRDNQPQHF
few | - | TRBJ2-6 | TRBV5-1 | TGCGCCAGCAGCTTCCAGGGTTCCGGGGCCAACGTCCTGACTTTC | CASSFQGSGANVLTF
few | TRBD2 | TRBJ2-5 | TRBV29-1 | TGCAGCGTTCCCTTAGGCGGGGGGGCCGGAGAGACCCAGTACTTC | CSVPLGGGAGETQYF
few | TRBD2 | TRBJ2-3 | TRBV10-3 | TGTGCCATCAGTAGGCGTCCCGGGACTAGCGGGGGGCAACCCCGGCAGTATTTT | CAISRRPGTSGGQPRQYF
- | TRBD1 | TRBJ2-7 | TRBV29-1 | TGCAGCGTTGGAGCTAGCAGGGGGCAGGAGCAGTACTTC | CSVGASRGQEQYF
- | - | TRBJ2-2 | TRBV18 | TGTGCCAGCTCACCCTCAGGGAACACCGGGGAGCTGTTTTTT | CASSPSGNTGELFF
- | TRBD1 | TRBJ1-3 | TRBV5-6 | TGTGCCAGCAGCTTGGGGTCTCAGGGGGCTTTTGGAAACACCATATATTTT | CASSLGSQGAFGNTIYF
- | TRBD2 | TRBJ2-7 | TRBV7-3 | TGTGCCAGCCCGCCGACTAGCGGGGGCGTCACCTACGAGCAGTACTTC | CASPPTSGGVTYEQYF
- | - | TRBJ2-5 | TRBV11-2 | TGTGCCAGCAGCTTAGTAGGACCGTCAGGACCTCAAGAGACCCAGTACTTC | CASSLVGPSGPQETQYF